The present TCR beta chain was sequenced within a study of CD8 T cells in ankylosing spondylitis (dated by TCRdb to the late 2010s). Background for the entire study: To find TCR variants linked to disease, the study profiled T cell receptor beta repertoires in ankylosing spondylitis patients and healthy donors. The full study cohort comprised around 23 ankylosing spondylitis patients and approximately 100 healthy donors. Peripheral blood was sampled, and synovial fluid was additionally collected from ankylosing spondylitis patients.

The CDR3 contains 14 residues, cysteine and phenylalanine counted. Here the CDR3 DNA is all that survives: 42 bases in frame from base 1. Trimming accounts for 2 bases at V and 5 bases at J, while the number of junction bases matched to no gene is 7. The germline V gene (reference sequence) sets CDR1 to SGHKS and CDR2 to YYEKEE. General study outcomes and caveats: A TCR beta motif made up of several highly homologous amino acid variants appeared to be characteristic of blood from ankylosing spondylitis patients. In peripheral blood, the disease-linked clones were found at relatively low frequencies and had a CD8+ phenotype. Some of the motif variants had been reported before in the synovial fluid and blood of reactive arthritis patients, a finding that suggests common disease-initiation mechanisms. According to the report, matched synovial fluid samples from ankylosing spondylitis patients were significantly enriched for the disease-linked clones.

Comment on this clonotype: Its antigen has not been determined. There are no base qualities to consult, and no much larger clone falls within one base.

Sequenced using an Illumina HiSeq 2500. TCR beta libraries were prepared by quantitative 5'-RACE with molecular barcodes. Under the source paper's analysis protocol: A new computational method based on a probabilistic model of VDJ rearrangement was used to identify disease-linked TCR variants. TCRdb reanalyzed the raw reads on its own, using fastp at Q25 for trimming and MiXCR for clone calling, and kept in-frame beta chains. CDR3 protein duplicates are merged, each entry listing the most common genes and DNA. TCRdb assigned the V and J calls; the authors' analysis was not used. Within this sample are 300,000 to 350,000 distinct CDR3 sequences, with around 21% of them counted one time only. The ten largest clones represent roughly 3.4% of the sample.

The TCR was taken from a female donor with ankylosing spondylitis or in good health (not recorded which). The specimen was blood, either unsorted or a sorted T cell fraction (not recorded which). The chain links TRBV5-5 with TRBJ2-7, and 7 junctional nucleotides match TRBD1. The bases read TGTGCCAGCAGCTTCGACAGGGTCCCTGACGAGCAGTACTTC. It translates as CASSFDRVPDEQYF.